Each of the 28 T cell receptor beta chains below was sequenced from the same sample in a study of T-cell memory formation after mild COVID-19. TCRdb re-analysed the 5' RACE reads in MiXCR, keeping a single row per CDR3 protein. The sample has 300,000 to 400,000 distinct CDR3 sequences, around 27% seen once; the top ten hold roughly 13%. The sample taken for sequencing was PBMCs or a T cell subset sorted from them (not recorded which). These receptors were taken from an adult woman who had mild COVID-19 (a few samples of this study predate the infection). Cell type and time point are not known.

This clonotype was observed a few times. This chain links TRBV21-1 with TRBJ1-1; the tabulated D call, TRBD1, remains unverified against the DNA. TRBV21-1 is a listed pseudogene. This CDR3 is built from 16 residues. The CDR3: CASSKAQGQGNTEAFF. The CDR3, as DNA: TGTGCCAGCAGCAAAGCGCAAGGACAGGGGAACACTGAAGCTTTCTTT.

V is TRBV19 and J is TRBJ1-1; no clear D. The germline V and J ends were trimmed by 3 bases and 2 bases, with 13 bases remaining between them. The length of the CDR3 is 15 residues. The germline CDR1 and CDR2 sequences are LNHDA and SQIVND (reference sequence). The CDR3 nucleotides read TGTGCCAGTAGTATCCGGCTCGAGGGTAACACTGAAGCTTTCTTT. This sequence encodes CASSIRLEGNTEAFF.

The sample holds one count of this clonotype. V is TRBV20-1 and J is TRBJ2-1; 7 nucleotides line up with TRBD1. V lost 6 bases to trimming and J lost 3 bases; unmatched junction nucleotides: 8. The CDR3 runs 14 residues. Per germline, CDR1 DFQATT and CDR2 SNEGSKA (reference sequence). For the CDR3, the DNA is TGCAGTGCCAGCAGGGGGACCGTCTACAATGAGCAGTTCTTC. It codes for CSASRGTVYNEQFF.

The chain joins TRBV5-1 to TRBJ2-1; 7 bases are shared with TRBD1. With V trimmed by 4 bases and J by 5 bases, 12 bases remained unmatched. The CDR3 consists of 16 residues. CDR1 is SGHRS and CDR2 is YFSETQ in the germline V gene. CDR3 region: CASSPGQIDRDNEQFF. The CDR3 DNA sequence: TGCGCCAGCAGCCCGGGACAGATTGACCGTGACAATGAGCAGTTCTTC.

This chain links TRBV3-1 with TRBJ2-4; D might be TRBD1 (6 bases). CDR1 is LGHDT, CDR2 YNNKEL, per germline (reference sequence). This CDR3 spans 15 amino acids. The V and J ends lost 5 bases and 7 bases respectively, with 18 bases between them. The CDR3 loop is CASSRLQGGWNIQYF. The CDR3 nucleotides read TGTGCCAGCAGCAGATTACAGGGCGGGTGGAACATTCAGTACTTC.

This clonotype was detected a few times. V is TRBV5-1 and J is TRBJ1-6; the D gene is possibly TRBD1 (6 bases). Germline loops: CDR1 SGHRS, CDR2 YFSETQ. This CDR3 comprises 15 residues. Trimming shortened V by 4 bases and J by 7 bases, and 15 bases separated the two germline ends. CDR3 sequence: CASSHLGDTNSPLHF. The CDR3 DNA reads TGCGCCAGCAGCCACCTTGGGGACACAAATTCACCCCTCCACTTT.

This clonotype was counted a few times. The V and J genes are TRBV6-2 or TRBV6-3 and TRBJ1-4; D not resolved. V lost 8 bases and J lost 0, with 10 bases in between. The CDR3 covers 14 residues. Per the germline V gene, CDR1 is MNHEY and CDR2 is SVGEGT. The CDR3: CASARRPTNEKLFF. Here the CDR3 DNA reads TGTGCCAGCGCCCGACGGCCAACTAATGAAAAACTGTTTTTT.

This clonotype has ten or more counts. The DNA of the CDR3 is TGCAGTGCTAGAGATTGGCGGGAGGGCGTCCTCCCCCTCCGTTACAATGAGCAGTTCTTC. Translating gives CSARDWREGVLPLRYNEQFF. This chain joins TRBV20-1 and TRBJ2-1; 9 nucleotides align to TRBD2. This CDR3 region has 20 residues. Germline CDR1 is DFQATT and CDR2 is SNEGSKA (reference sequence). Germline trimming cut 0 bases from V and 4 bases from J; bases unmatched to any gene: 19.

The genes are TRBV4-3 and TRBJ1-2; TRBD1 might be the D (5 bases). This CDR3 region has 14 residues. The germline V gene encodes CDR1 LGHNA and CDR2 YSLEER. V lost 4 bases and J 6 bases, leaving 15 bases between the germline ends. The CDR3 DNA sequence: TGCGCCAGCAGCCCAACGACAGTCGGGCATGGCTACACCTTC. Its translation: CASSPTTVGHGYTF.

The rearrangement links TRBV6-5 to TRBJ2-7, with TRBD1 matching over 7 bases. The V and J ends lost 2 bases and 3 bases, in that order; junction bases with no gene match: 4. The length of the CDR3 is 14 residues. The germline V gene encodes CDR1 MNHEY and CDR2 SVGAGI. Written as DNA, the CDR3 is TGTGCCAGCAGTTACCACGGACAGGTCTACGAGCAGTACTTC. Amino acids: CASSYHGQVYEQYF.

The rearrangement uses TRBV20-1 and TRBJ2-5; a weak D match, TRBD1 (6 bases). The CDR3 totals 12 residues. V was trimmed by 5 bases and J by 5 bases, leaving 12 bases between them. Germline loops: CDR1 DFQATT, CDR2 SNEGSKA (reference sequence). CDR3 nucleotides: TGCAGTGCTTCGCGACAGGACGAGACCCAGTACTTC. Amino acids: CSASRQDETQYF.

The chain uses TRBV12-3 or TRBV12-4 and TRBJ1-4, with D possibly being TRBD1 (5 bases). The CDR3 contains 12 residues. The V end lost 5 bases, the J end lost 14 bases, and 15 bases lay between the germline ends. The CDR3 coding sequence is TGTGCCAGCAGTCAAACGGAAAGGGACCTGTTTTTT. Translated, it gives CASSQTERDLFF.

This clonotype was observed a few times. V gene TRBV5-1 combines with J gene TRBJ2-2, with TRBD1 matching 8 bases. V lost 0 bases to trimming and J lost 4 bases; unmatched junction nucleotides: 14. CDR1 and CDR2 (germline): SGHRS, YFSETQ. This CDR3 contains 19 residues. CDR3 DNA: TGCGCCAGCAGCTTGGTCCTTACCACAGGGGGTAGGATCACCGGGGAGCTGTTTTTT. This sequence encodes CASSLVLTTGGRITGELFF.

The sample holds a few counts of this clonotype. The CDR3 nucleotides read TGTGCCAGCAGCGTAGCGGGACGCTCCTACGAGCAGTACTTC. Protein product: CASSVAGRSYEQYF. The genes are TRBV9 and TRBJ2-7; D is perhaps TRBD1 or TRBD2 (5 bases each). V lost 0 bases, J lost 0 bases, and 7 bases lay in between. Germline CDR1 is SGDLS and CDR2 is YYNGEE. The CDR3 runs to 14 residues.

This clonotype was detected only a few times. The gene calls are TRBV5-1 and TRBJ2-3, with a possible D match to TRBD2 (5 bases). V was cut by 3 bases and J by 1 base, with 9 bases left in between. There are 14 residues in the CDR3. Germline CDR1 SGHRS, CDR2 YFSETQ. The CDR3 loop reads CASSSEDGTDTQYF. Here the CDR3 DNA reads TGCGCCAGCAGCTCGGAGGACGGCACAGATACGCAGTATTTT. The variable domain in full, with the rest retrieved from reference TRBV5-1 and TRBJ2-3, is KAGVTQTPRYLIKTRGQQVTLSCSPISGHRSVSWYQQTPGQGLQFLFEYFSETQRNKGNFPGRFSGRQFSNSRSEMNVSTLELGDSALYLCASSSEDGTDTQYFGPGTRLTVL.

The sample holds a few counts of this clonotype. This chain joins TRBV5-1 and TRBJ2-1; TRBD1 matches 8 bases. The V gene end was trimmed by 0 bases and the J gene end by 5 bases; junction bases not matched to a gene: 7. The CDR3 is 16 residues long. Germline lookup yields CDR1 SGHRS and CDR2 YFSETQ. CDR3 nucleotides: TGCGCCAGCAGCTTGGGTCACACAGGGGGTGACAATGAGCAGTTCTTC. Translated: CASSLGHTGGDNEQFF.

This clonotype was detected a few times. The chain employs TRBV5-1 and TRBJ1-2; TRBD1 might be the D (5 bases). The CDR3 is made up of 15 amino acids. With 0 bases removed from V and 3 bases from J, the gap between germline ends came to 12 bases. Germline V lookup: CDR1 SGHRS, CDR2 YFSETQ. DNA for the CDR3: TGCGCCAGCAGCTTGGCCCGACAGCGGGACTATGGCTACACCTTC. Its translation is CASSLARQRDYGYTF. The whole variable domain, filled in from reference TRBV5-1 and TRBJ1-2, reads KAGVTQTPRYLIKTRGQQVTLSCSPISGHRSVSWYQQTPGQGLQFLFEYFSETQRNKGNFPGRFSGRQFSNSRSEMNVSTLELGDSALYLCASSLARQRDYGYTFGSGTRLTVV.

V usage is TRBV11-1 and J usage is TRBJ2-1, with a weak D call TRBD1 (5 bases). Germline-derived CDR1 and CDR2 are SGHAT and FQDESV (reference sequence). This CDR3 is 13 amino acids long. The V end lost 7 bases, the J end lost 6 bases, and 13 bases lay between the germline ends. The CDR3 reads CASMHRGGNEQFF. CDR3 coding DNA: TGTGCCAGCATGCATAGGGGCGGCAATGAGCAGTTCTTC.

The CDR3 reads CATRLAEGDTQYF. Written as DNA, the CDR3 is TGTGCCACAAGACTAGCGGAGGGGGATACGCAGTATTTT. The rearrangement joins TRBV12-3 or TRBV12-4 to TRBJ2-3; 9 positions agree with TRBD2. J was trimmed by 6 bases and V by 10 bases; bases with no gene match: 8. The CDR3 contains 13 residues.

In its sample, this clonotype was seen a few times. This chain joins TRBV5-1 and TRBJ2-3; D perhaps matches TRBD2 (5 bases). In germline, CDR1 is SGHRS, CDR2 YFSETQ. Trimming left V 1 base short and J 6 bases short, with 9 bases between. CDR3 size: 13 residues. CDR3 sequence (DNA): TGCGCCAGCAGCTTGTTGAGGGAGGATACGCAGTATTTT. It specifies CASSLLREDTQYF.

This clonotype was counted between two and nine times. The chain combines TRBV7-9 with TRBJ1-5, with TRBD1 matching 7 bases. Germline V gives CDR1 SEHNR, CDR2 FQNEAQ (reference sequence). Unmatched junction bases numbered 7, after V lost 4 bases and J lost 4 bases. This CDR3 spans 15 amino acids. The CDR3 DNA sequence: TGTGCCAGCAGCTACGCCGGGACAGAGAATCAGCCCCAGCATTTT. It specifies CASSYAGTENQPQHF.

The chain couples TRBV5-1 to TRBJ1-1, with D unresolved. CDR3 length equals 14 residues. The germline gives CDR1 SGHRS, CDR2 YFSETQ. With 1 base removed from V and 1 base from J, the gap between germline ends came to 8 bases. CDR3 nucleotide sequence: TGCGCCAGCAGCTTGCATGCACAGAACACTGAAGCTTTCTTT. Protein sequence: CASSLHAQNTEAFF.

The V and J genes are TRBV29-1 and TRBJ2-3; D is possibly TRBD1 (6 bases). This CDR3 is 14 amino acids long. The ends were cut back, 4 bases at V and 6 bases at J, with 17 bases in the middle. Germline-derived CDR1 and CDR2 are SQVTM and ANQGSEA. CDR3 in amino acids: CSVAGRRQGDTQYF. CDR3 coding DNA: TGCAGCGTTGCCGGGCGGCGCCAGGGGGATACGCAGTATTTT.

This clonotype was observed many times. The J gene is TRBJ2-3, the V gene TRBV5-1; D unclear. Looked up from germline, CDR1 is SGHRS and CDR2 is YFSETQ. The length of the CDR3 is 13 residues. Trimming left V 3 bases short and J 2 bases short, with 7 bases between. The CDR3 nucleotides are TGCGCCAGCAGCTCACAAGTCACAGATACGCAGTATTTT. It specifies CASSSQVTDTQYF.

This clonotype was seen once. This chain connects TRBV10-3 to TRBJ2-1, with D tentatively TRBD2 (6 bases). CDR1 is ENHRY and CDR2 is SYGVKD in the germline V gene. V was cut by 10 bases and J by 6 bases, with 16 bases left in between. CDR3 size: 13 residues. CDR3 loop: CATRYQAGNEQFF. CDR3 nucleotide sequence: TGTGCCACGAGGTATCAAGCGGGCAATGAGCAGTTCTTC.

The sample holds a few counts of this clonotype. The chain links TRBV20-1 to TRBJ1-1, with TRBD1 matching over 9 bases. This CDR3 has 13 amino acids. Germline CDR1 reads DFQATT; CDR2 reads SNEGSKA (reference sequence). Trimming cost V 8 bases and J 1 base; bases outside gene matches: 5. CDR3 sequence: CSSYRGPNTEAFF. The CDR3 DNA reads as TGCAGTTCTTACAGGGGGCCGAACACTGAAGCTTTCTTT.

This chain's CDR3 is CASSDRSYNEQFF. CDR3 DNA: TGTGCCAGCAGCGATCGCTCCTACAATGAGCAGTTCTTC. This chain links TRBV11-3 with TRBJ2-1, with D uncertain. CDR1 is SGHNT and CDR2 is YENEEA in the germline V gene. The CDR3 consists of 13 residues. Deletions cut 5 bases from V and 0 bases from J, with 5 bases between.

V is TRBV7-2 and J is TRBJ1-4; D may be TRBD1 (6 bases). There are 15 residues in the CDR3. The germline V and J ends were trimmed by 4 bases and 8 bases, with 17 bases remaining between them. The germline gives CDR1 SGHTA, CDR2 FQGNSA. The CDR3 DNA reads TGTGCCAGCAGCTCCCGGAGGGGGGCTCTAGAAAAACTGTTTTTT. Residues: CASSSRRGALEKLFF.